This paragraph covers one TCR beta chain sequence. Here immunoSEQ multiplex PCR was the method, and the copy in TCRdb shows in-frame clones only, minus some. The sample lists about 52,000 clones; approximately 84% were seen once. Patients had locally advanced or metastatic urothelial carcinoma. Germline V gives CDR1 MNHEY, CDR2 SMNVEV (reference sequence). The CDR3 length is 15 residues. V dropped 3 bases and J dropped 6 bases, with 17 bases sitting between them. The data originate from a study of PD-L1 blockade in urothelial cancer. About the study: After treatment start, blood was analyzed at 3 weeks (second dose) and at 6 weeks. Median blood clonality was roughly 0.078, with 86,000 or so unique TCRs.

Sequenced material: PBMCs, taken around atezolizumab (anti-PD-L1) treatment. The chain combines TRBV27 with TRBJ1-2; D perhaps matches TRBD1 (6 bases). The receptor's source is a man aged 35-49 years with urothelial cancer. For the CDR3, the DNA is TGTGCCAGCAGTTTCTCCTCGAGGGGGGGAAATGGCTACACCTTC. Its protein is CASSFSSRGGNGYTF.